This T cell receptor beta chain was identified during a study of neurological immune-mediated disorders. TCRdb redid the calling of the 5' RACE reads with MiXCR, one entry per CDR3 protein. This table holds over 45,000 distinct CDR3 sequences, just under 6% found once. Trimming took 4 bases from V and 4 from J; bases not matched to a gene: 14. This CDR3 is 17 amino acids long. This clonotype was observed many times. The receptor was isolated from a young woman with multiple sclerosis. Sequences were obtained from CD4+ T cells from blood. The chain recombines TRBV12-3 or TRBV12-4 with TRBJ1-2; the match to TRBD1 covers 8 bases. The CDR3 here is CASSSNDRGPLVYGYTF. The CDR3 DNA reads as TGTGCCAGCAGTTCGAACGACAGGGGCCCCCTAGTCTATGGCTACACCTTC.